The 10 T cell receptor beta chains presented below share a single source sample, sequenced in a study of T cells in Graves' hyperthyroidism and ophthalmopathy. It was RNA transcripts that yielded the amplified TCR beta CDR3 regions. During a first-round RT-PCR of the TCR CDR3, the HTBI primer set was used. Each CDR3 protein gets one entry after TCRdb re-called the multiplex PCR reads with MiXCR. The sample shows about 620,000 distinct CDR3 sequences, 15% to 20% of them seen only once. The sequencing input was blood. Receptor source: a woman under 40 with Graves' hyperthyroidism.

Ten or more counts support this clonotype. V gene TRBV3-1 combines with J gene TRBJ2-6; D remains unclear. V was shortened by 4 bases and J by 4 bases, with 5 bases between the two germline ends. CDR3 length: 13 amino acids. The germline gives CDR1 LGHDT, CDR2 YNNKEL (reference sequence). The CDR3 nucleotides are TGTGCCAGCAGCCCGGTGGGGGCCAACGTCCTGACTTTC. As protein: CASSPVGANVLTF.

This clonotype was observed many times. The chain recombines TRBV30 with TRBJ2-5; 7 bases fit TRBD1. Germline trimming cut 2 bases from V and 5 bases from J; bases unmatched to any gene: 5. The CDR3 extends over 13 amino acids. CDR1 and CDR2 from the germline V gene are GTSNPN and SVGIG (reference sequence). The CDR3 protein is CAWSRGLGETQYF. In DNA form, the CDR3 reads TGTGCCTGGAGTAGGGGGCTAGGGGAGACCCAGTACTTC.

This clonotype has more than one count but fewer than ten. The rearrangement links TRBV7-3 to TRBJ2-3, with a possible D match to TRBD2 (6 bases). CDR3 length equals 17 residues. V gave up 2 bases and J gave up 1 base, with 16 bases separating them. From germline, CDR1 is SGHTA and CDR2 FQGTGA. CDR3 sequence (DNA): TGTGCCAGCAGCTTACCGCCGGGACTGGTATGCACAGATACGCAGTATTTT. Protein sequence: CASSLPPGLVCTDTQYF.

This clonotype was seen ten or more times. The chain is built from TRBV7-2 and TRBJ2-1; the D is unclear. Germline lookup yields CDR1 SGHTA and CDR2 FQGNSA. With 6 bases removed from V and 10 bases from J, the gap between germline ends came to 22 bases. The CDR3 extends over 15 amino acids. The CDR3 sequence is CASRPPDQPDWEQFF. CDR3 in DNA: TGTGCCAGCAGGCCCCCCGACCAACCAGATTGGGAGCAGTTCTTC.

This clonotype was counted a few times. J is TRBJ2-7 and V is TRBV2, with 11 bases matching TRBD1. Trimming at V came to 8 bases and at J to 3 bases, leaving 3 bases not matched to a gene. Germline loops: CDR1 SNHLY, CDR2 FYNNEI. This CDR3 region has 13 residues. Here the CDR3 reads CASLGTGGYEQYF. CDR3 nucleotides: TGTGCCAGCCTGGGGACAGGGGGCTACGAGCAGTACTTC.

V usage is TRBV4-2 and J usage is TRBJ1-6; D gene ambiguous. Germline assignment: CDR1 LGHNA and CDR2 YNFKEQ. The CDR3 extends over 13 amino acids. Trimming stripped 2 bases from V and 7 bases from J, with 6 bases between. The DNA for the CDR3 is TGTGCCAGCAGCCAACGGGGAAATTCACCCCTCCACTTT. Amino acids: CASSQRGNSPLHF.

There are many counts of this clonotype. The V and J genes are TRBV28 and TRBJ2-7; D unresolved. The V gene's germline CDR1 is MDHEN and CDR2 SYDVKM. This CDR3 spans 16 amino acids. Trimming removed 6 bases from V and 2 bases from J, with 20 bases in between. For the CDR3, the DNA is TGTGCCAGCAGAGGGCCTCGGCTATCCTCAACCTACGAGCAGTACTTC. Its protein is CASRGPRLSSTYEQYF.

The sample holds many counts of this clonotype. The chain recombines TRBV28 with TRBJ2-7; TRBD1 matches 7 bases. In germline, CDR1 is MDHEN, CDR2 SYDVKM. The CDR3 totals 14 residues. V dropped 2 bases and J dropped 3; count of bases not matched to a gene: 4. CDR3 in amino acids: CASSLKGAYYEQYF. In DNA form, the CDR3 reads TGTGCCAGCAGTTTAAAGGGGGCGTACTACGAGCAGTACTTC. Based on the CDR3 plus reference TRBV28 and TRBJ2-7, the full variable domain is DVKVTQSSRYLVKRTGEKVFLECVQDMDHENMFWYRQDPGLGLRLIYFSYDVKMKEKGDIPEGYSVSREKKERFSLILESASTNQTSMYLCASSLKGAYYEQYFGPGTRLTVT.

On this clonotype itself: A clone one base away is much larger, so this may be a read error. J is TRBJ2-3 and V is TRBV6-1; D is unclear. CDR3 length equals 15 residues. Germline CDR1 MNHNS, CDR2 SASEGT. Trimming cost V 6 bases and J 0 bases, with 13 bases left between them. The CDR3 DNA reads TGTGCCAGCAGAGAATACGGCCTTAGCACAGATACGCAGTATTTT. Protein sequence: CASREYGLSTDTQYF.

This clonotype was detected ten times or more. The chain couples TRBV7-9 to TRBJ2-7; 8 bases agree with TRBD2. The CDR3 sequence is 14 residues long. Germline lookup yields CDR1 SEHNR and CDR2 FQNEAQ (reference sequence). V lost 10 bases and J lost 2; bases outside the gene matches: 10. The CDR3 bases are TGTGCCACCGAGAAGCGGGAGAGACCCTACGAGCAGTACTTC. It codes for CATEKRERPYEQYF.